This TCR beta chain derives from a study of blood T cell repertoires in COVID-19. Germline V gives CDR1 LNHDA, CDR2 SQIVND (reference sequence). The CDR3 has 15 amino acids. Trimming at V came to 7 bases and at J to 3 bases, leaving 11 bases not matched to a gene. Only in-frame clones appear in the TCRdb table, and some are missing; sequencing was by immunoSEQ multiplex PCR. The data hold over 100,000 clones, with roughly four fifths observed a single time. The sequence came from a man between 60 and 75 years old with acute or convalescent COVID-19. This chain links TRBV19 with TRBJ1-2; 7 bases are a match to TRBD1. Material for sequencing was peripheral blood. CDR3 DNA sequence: TGTGCCAGTACCTCAAACAGGGGTGAAGACTATGGCTACACCTTC. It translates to CASTSNRGEDYGYTF.